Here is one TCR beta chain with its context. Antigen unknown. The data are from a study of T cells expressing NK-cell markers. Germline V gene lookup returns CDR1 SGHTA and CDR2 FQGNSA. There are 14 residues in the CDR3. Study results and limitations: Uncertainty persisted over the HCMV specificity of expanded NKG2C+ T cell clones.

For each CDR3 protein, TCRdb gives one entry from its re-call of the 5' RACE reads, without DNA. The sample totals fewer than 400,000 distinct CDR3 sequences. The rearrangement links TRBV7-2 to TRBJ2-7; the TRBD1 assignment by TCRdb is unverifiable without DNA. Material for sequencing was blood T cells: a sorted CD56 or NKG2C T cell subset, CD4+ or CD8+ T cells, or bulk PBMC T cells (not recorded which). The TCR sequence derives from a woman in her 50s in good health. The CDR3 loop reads CASSLDPLAGEQYF.